The 30 T cell receptor beta chains listed next were all sequenced from one sample in a study of cytomegalovirus exposure and HLA in healthy donors. Primers included in the PCR were 60 Vbeta and 13 Jbeta primers. Data came from immunoSEQ multiplex PCR; TCRdb stores just in-frame clones and leaves some out. This table holds over 200,000 clones, over 65% found once. Sequenced material: PBMCs. The source is a human donor in good health.

The chain has TRBV5-4 and TRBJ2-7; 8 nucleotides align to TRBD1. The CDR3 is made up of 14 amino acids. With 4 bases clipped from V and 2 bases from J, the junction kept 5 bases outside the gene matches. Germline V gene sequence: CDR1 SGHNT, CDR2 YYREEE (reference sequence). The CDR3 is CASSADRVTYEQYF. CDR3 nucleotides: TGTGCCAGCAGCGCGGACAGGGTCACCTACGAGCAGTACTTC. Based on the CDR3 plus reference TRBV5-4 and TRBJ2-7, the full variable domain is ETGVTQSPTHLIKTRGQQVTLRCSSQSGHNTVSWYQQALGQGPQFIFQYYREEENGRGNFPPRFSGLQFPNYSSELNVNALELDDSALYLCASSADRVTYEQYFGPGTRLTVT.

The chain is built from TRBV5-1 and TRBJ2-7, with 7 bases aligning to TRBD1. The germline V gene encodes CDR1 SGHRS and CDR2 YFSETQ. The V segment lost 4 bases and the J segment 0 bases; nucleotides outside the gene matches: 7. This CDR3 is 15 amino acids long. Written as DNA, the CDR3 is TGCGCCAGCAGCGCCCACAGGGGATTCTCCTACGAGCAGTACTTC. As protein: CASSAHRGFSYEQYF.

This rearrangement joins TRBV4-2 to TRBJ2-3; D is possibly TRBD2 (5 bases). This CDR3 is built from 15 residues. CDR1 LGHNA and CDR2 YNFKEQ come from the germline V gene. The V end lost 4 bases, the J end lost 0 bases, and 11 bases lay between the germline ends. The chain's CDR3 is CASSPAGTSTDTQYF. CDR3 DNA sequence: TGTGCCAGCAGCCCGGCGGGCACAAGCACAGATACGCAGTATTTT.

The rearrangement links TRBV9 to TRBJ1-1, with D perhaps TRBD1 (5 bases). The CDR3 runs 14 residues. CDR1 SGDLS and CDR2 YYNGEE come from the germline V gene. Trimming removed 0 bases from V and 5 bases from J, with 11 bases in between. This CDR3 is CASSVDGAWTEAFF. The CDR3 DNA is TGTGCCAGCAGCGTAGATGGGGCGTGGACTGAAGCTTTCTTT.

The chain combines TRBV4-3 with TRBJ2-6; maybe TRBD1 (6 bases). This CDR3 is built from 15 residues. Germline CDR1 and CDR2: LGHNA and YSLEER. Trimming shortened V by 1 base and J by 2 bases, and 6 bases separated the two germline ends. CDR3 region: CASSQAGAGANVLTF. Here the CDR3 DNA reads TGCGCCAGCAGCCAAGCAGGGGCTGGGGCCAACGTCCTGACTTTC.

The chain has TRBV30 and TRBJ1-1; no definite D call. Trimming cost V 0 bases and J 6 bases, with 11 bases left between them. The CDR3 consists of 13 residues. Germline V lookup: CDR1 GTSNPN, CDR2 SVGIG (reference sequence). The CDR3 sequence is CAWSVPGDPEAFF. The CDR3 DNA sequence: TGTGCCTGGAGTGTACCGGGAGATCCTGAAGCTTTCTTT.

The V and J genes are TRBV11-2 and TRBJ2-1; tentative D call: TRBD2 (6 bases). Per the germline V gene, CDR1 is SGHAT and CDR2 is FQNNGV. This CDR3 spans 14 amino acids. The germline V and J ends were trimmed by 5 bases and 6 bases, with 14 bases remaining between them. For the CDR3, the DNA is TGTGCCAGCAGCCCTAGCGCTAGTAGCAATGAGCAGTTCTTC. It translates to CASSPSASSNEQFF.

This chain uses TRBV29-1 with TRBJ2-3; the D gene is possibly TRBD2 (7 bases). The germline V gene encodes CDR1 SQVTM and CDR2 ANQGSEA. The CDR3 loop spans 15 amino acids. V shed 5 bases and J shed 2 bases, with 17 bases lying between them. This CDR3 is CSVPGGQVNTDTQYF. CDR3 nucleotide sequence: TGCAGCGTTCCCGGGGGGCAGGTTAACACAGATACGCAGTATTTT.

The chain couples TRBV7-8 to TRBJ2-1; no reliable D call. Germline CDR1 reads SGHVS; CDR2 reads FQNEAQ. V was clipped by 1 base and J by 8 bases, with 6 bases between them. This CDR3 has 12 residues. Here the CDR3 DNA reads TGTGCCAGCAGCTTAGAACGGTATGAGCAGTTCTTC. Translated: CASSLERYEQFF.

The chain joins TRBV5-6 to TRBJ1-2; D gene uncertain. Between the trimmed V and J ends, which lost 2 bases and 0 bases, there was a span of 5 bases. The length of the CDR3 is 13 residues. Germline CDR1 reads SGHDT; CDR2 reads YYEEEE. The CDR3 loop reads CASSFEANYGYTF. CDR3 coding DNA: TGTGCCAGCAGCTTTGAGGCTAACTATGGCTACACCTTC.

This clone has more than one count but fewer than ten. This chain joins TRBV6-1 and TRBJ2-2, with D possibly being TRBD1 (5 bases). Germline assignment: CDR1 MNHNS and CDR2 SASEGT. This CDR3 has 13 amino acids. V lost 2 bases and J 6 bases, leaving 7 bases between the germline ends. CDR3 residues: CASSERGSGELFF. DNA for the CDR3: TGTGCCAGCAGTGAAAGGGGATCCGGGGAGCTGTTTTTT.

This clone was observed a few times. The chain carries TRBV4-1 and TRBJ1-5, with D perhaps TRBD1 (6 bases). CDR1 is MGHRA and CDR2 is YSYEKL in the germline V gene. The CDR3 has 16 residues. V was clipped by 2 bases and J by 5 bases, with 16 bases between them. CDR3 sequence reads: CASSQSGDMKYQPQHF. The CDR3 DNA reads as TGCGCCAGCAGCCAATCCGGGGACATGAAGTATCAGCCCCAGCATTTT.

The CDR3 DNA reads as TGTGCCAGCAGTGAAGAAGATCCCTGGAGTAATGAGCAGTTCTTC. It encodes CASSEEDPWSNEQFF. The chain combines TRBV6-1 with TRBJ2-1, with D unclear. V lost 1 base and J lost 7, with 14 bases in between. Germline CDR1 is MNHNS and CDR2 is SASEGT. The CDR3 length is 15 residues.

The V call is TRBV5-4, the J call TRBJ2-1; TRBD2 aligns across 8 bases. CDR3 length equals 14 residues. The V segment lost 4 bases and the J segment 7 bases; nucleotides outside the gene matches: 7. Germline CDR1 and CDR2: SGHNT and YYREEE (reference sequence). The CDR3 DNA follows: TGTGCCAGCAGCCTTTCTAGCGGGCCTAATGAGCAGTTCTTC. This codes for CASSLSSGPNEQFF.

V is TRBV15 and J is TRBJ1-2, with D perhaps matching TRBD1 (6 bases). There are 16 residues in the CDR3. Germline lookup yields CDR1 LNHNV and CDR2 YYDKDF (reference sequence). V lost 1 base to trimming and J lost 1 base, with 13 bases between them. The CDR3 bases are TGTGCCACCAGCAGAGGGGAGGGGGGGGTTAACTATGGCTACACCTTC. Translation: CATSRGEGGVNYGYTF.

The V and J genes are TRBV7-2 and TRBJ1-2, with D hard to call. V was cut by 5 bases and J by 4 bases, with 17 bases left in between. This CDR3 is 15 amino acids long. In germline, CDR1 is SGHTA, CDR2 FQGNSA. CDR3 DNA: TGTGCCAGCAGCACCAAAAGTTCAGGAGGCTATGGCTACACCTTC. Encoded protein: CASSTKSSGGYGYTF.

The chain carries TRBV10-3 and TRBJ2-1; 14 nucleotides agree with TRBD2. The CDR3 loop spans 20 amino acids. CDR1 and CDR2 from the germline V gene are ENHRY and SYGVKD. The junction had 9 bases not matched to a gene; V was cut back by 0 bases and J by 2 bases. As DNA, the CDR3 is TGTGCCATCAGTGAGTCGAGCGGGACTAGCGGGGGCCTCACCTACAATGAGCAGTTCTTC. Translated: CAISESSGTSGGLTYNEQFF.

The chain combines TRBV5-1 with TRBJ2-7; 10 bases align to TRBD2. The CDR3 extends over 14 amino acids. V dropped 7 bases and J dropped 5; count of bases not matched to a gene: 9. Looked up from germline, CDR1 is SGHRS and CDR2 is YFSETQ. CDR3 nucleotide sequence: TGCGCCAGCGGATCAGCGGGAGGGCGAAACGAGCAGTACTTC. It is translated as CASGSAGGRNEQYF.

The chain's CDR3 is CASSQGIGRAYEQYF. The DNA for the CDR3 is TGCGCCAGCAGCCAAGGGATCGGGAGGGCCTACGAGCAGTACTTC. This rearrangement joins TRBV4-1 to TRBJ2-7, with 8 bases lining up with TRBD2. Germline assignment: CDR1 MGHRA and CDR2 YSYEKL. This CDR3 spans 15 amino acids. With V trimmed by 1 base and J by 2 bases, 4 bases remained unmatched.

In this sample, this clone turned up once. The chain links TRBV25-1 to TRBJ1-1, with 7 positions matching TRBD1. CDR3 size: 14 residues. V dropped 8 bases and J dropped 5; count of bases not matched to a gene: 11. Germline V CDR1 and CDR2: MGHDK, SYGVNS. The CDR3 loop is CASGKQGLGTEAFF. CDR3 coding DNA: TGTGCCAGCGGCAAACAGGGGCTGGGAACTGAAGCTTTCTTT.

This chain connects TRBV5-4 to TRBJ1-2; TRBD1 is a possible D gene (6 bases). V was clipped by 4 bases and J by 3 bases, with 13 bases between them. CDR3 size: 14 residues. The germline CDR1 and CDR2 sequences are SGHNT and YYREEE (reference sequence). CDR3 amino acids: CASSVGQKDYGYTF. In DNA, the CDR3 is TGTGCCAGCAGCGTCGGACAGAAGGACTATGGCTACACCTTC.

The rearrangement links TRBV15 to TRBJ2-1, with D uncertain. This CDR3 is 13 amino acids long. Germline CDR1 and CDR2: LNHNV and YYDKDF (reference sequence). V was trimmed by 0 bases and J by 9 bases, leaving 9 bases between them. As DNA, the CDR3 is TGTGCCACCAGCAGAGATATTCCAGGTGAGCAGTTCTTC. Translation: CATSRDIPGEQFF.

This clone was observed a few times. The chain joins TRBV27 to TRBJ2-1, with D unresolved. V was pared by 3 bases and J by 1 base, with 7 bases between. Per germline, CDR1 MNHEY and CDR2 SMNVEV (reference sequence). The length of the CDR3 is 14 residues. The CDR3 DNA is TGTGCCAGCAGTTTGACATGGTCCTACAATGAGCAGTTCTTC. This encodes CASSLTWSYNEQFF.

The chain couples TRBV5-6 to TRBJ2-5, with D perhaps TRBD2 (6 bases). Between the trimmed V and J ends, which lost 7 bases and 5 bases, there was a span of 15 bases. This CDR3 is 13 amino acids long. Germline V gene sequence: CDR1 SGHDT, CDR2 YYEEEE. CDR3 nucleotide sequence: TGTGCCAGCGCCCCCACCGCGGGGGAGACCCAGTACTTC. It is translated as CASAPTAGETQYF.

This clone has a handful of counts. This chain connects TRBV19 to TRBJ1-1; D perhaps matches TRBD1 (5 bases). The germline CDR1 and CDR2 sequences are LNHDA and SQIVND (reference sequence). This CDR3 is built from 13 residues. Trimming removed 1 base at V and 3 bases at J, with 6 bases between. Here the CDR3 DNA reads TGTGCCAGTAGTATAGCAGGGTACACTGAAGCTTTCTTT. Its protein product is CASSIAGYTEAFF. Filled out from reference TRBV19 and TRBJ1-1, the complete variable domain reads DGGITQSPKYLFRKEGQNVTLSCEQNLNHDAMYWYRQDPGQGLRLIYYSQIVNDFQKGDIAEGYSVSREKKESFPLTVTSAQKNPTAFYLCASSIAGYTEAFFGQGTRLTVV.

This clone was counted a single time. The identical CDR3 is also encoded by other nucleotide sequences in the sample. The J gene is TRBJ1-5, the V gene TRBV7-8; 9 positions match TRBD1. This CDR3 contains 15 residues. The trim removed 5 bases at V and 3 bases at J, leaving 5 bases unmatched. The V gene's germline CDR1 is SGHVS and CDR2 FQNEAQ. The CDR3 sequence is CASSIWDRDNQPQHF. The CDR3 coding sequence is TGTGCCAGCAGCATATGGGACAGGGACAATCAGCCCCAGCATTTT. The full variable domain, its missing parts supplied by reference TRBV7-8 and TRBJ1-5, is GAGVSQSPRYKVAKRGQDVALRCDPISGHVSLFWYQQALGQGPEFLTYFQNEAQLDKSGLPSDRFFAERPEGSVSTLKIQRTQQEDSAVYLCASSIWDRDNQPQHFGDGTRLSIL.

This clone was picked up a small number of times. V and J are TRBV29-1 and TRBJ2-5, with 11 bases identical to TRBD2. The DNA end is more similar to TRBJ2-7, so the J call may be wrong. Germline lookup yields CDR1 SQVTM and CDR2 ANQGSEA. This CDR3 is built from 14 residues. The chain's CDR3 is CSVNSGRELREQYF. As DNA, the CDR3 is TGCAGCGTTAATAGCGGGAGGGAACTACGCGAGCAGTACTTC.

The chain combines TRBV7-2 with TRBJ2-1; D remains unclear. CDR3 size: 14 residues. V was trimmed by 7 bases and J by 7 bases, leaving 17 bases between them. Germline V CDR1 and CDR2: SGHTA, FQGNSA. CDR3 sequence reads: CASTLPALLNEQFF. As DNA, the CDR3 is TGTGCCAGCACCCTACCCGCTTTATTGAATGAGCAGTTCTTC.

The genes are TRBV5-1 and TRBJ1-1; 9 bases match TRBD1. Germline lookup yields CDR1 SGHRS and CDR2 YFSETQ. The CDR3 contains 13 residues. The junction had 3 bases not matched to a gene; V was cut back by 0 bases and J by 9 bases. CDR3 loop: CASSLAGTGKAFF. Here the CDR3 DNA reads TGCGCCAGCAGCTTGGCCGGGACAGGGAAAGCTTTCTTT.

The chain recombines TRBV7-9 with TRBJ2-5; the match to TRBD1 covers 9 bases. J was trimmed by 4 bases and V by 2 bases; bases with no gene match: 5. This CDR3 contains 15 residues. CDR1 SEHNR and CDR2 FQNEAQ come from the germline V gene (reference sequence). The DNA of the CDR3 is TGTGCCAGCAGCTTACGGGACAGGGTTTTAGAGACCCAGTACTTC. Its translation: CASSLRDRVLETQYF.